This TCR beta chain was profiled in a study of blood T cell repertoires in COVID-19. Original methodology: Amplification of reference gene primers provided the estimated nucleated cell counts. Here immunoSEQ multiplex PCR was the method, and the copy in TCRdb shows in-frame clones only, minus some. For V, J and clone size, that table is used; D and trimming come from the DNA. The sample has roughly 100,000 clones, 81% seen once. In germline, CDR1 is SGHTA, CDR2 FQGNSA. V was trimmed by 0 bases and J by 3 bases, leaving 6 bases between them. The CDR3 extends over 14 amino acids. The chain has TRBV7-2 and TRBJ1-3, with no clear D. This clonotype was sampled from an older man with active or convalescent COVID-19. Material for sequencing was peripheral blood. CDR3 sequence reads: CASSLAYFGNTIYF. CDR3 sequence (DNA): TGTGCCAGCAGCTTAGCGTACTTTGGAAACACCATATATTTT. Based on the CDR3 plus reference TRBV7-2 and TRBJ1-3, the full variable domain is GAGVSQSPSNKVTEKGKDVELRCDPISGHTALYWYRQSLGQGLEFLIYFQGNSAPDKSGLPSDRFSAERTGGSVSTLTIQRTQQEDSAVYLCASSLAYFGNTIYFGEGSWLTVV.